Listed below are T cell receptor beta chains from one sample, sequenced in a study of blood T cell repertoires in COVID-19. Profiled with immunoSEQ multiplex PCR; TCRdb holds only in-frame clones, not every one. The data show roughly 190,000 clones, approximately 86% seen once. Material for sequencing was peripheral blood. These TCRs come from an elderly woman in a cohort sampled during active or convalescent COVID-19. Each CDR3 is given with its conserved first and last residue. A D gene is named only where the DNA matches it firmly. The size of a clone is reported for some rows only, either as once, few or many, or as a class for expanded clones.

d_call clone_size j_call v_call cdr3_aa cdr3_nt
TRBD2 NA TRBJ2-3 TRBV5-1 CASSLLAGADTQYF TGCGCCAGCAGCTTACTAGCGGGAGCAGATACGCAGTATTTT
TRBD1 NA TRBJ2-2 TRBV6-5 CASSFTGGDAGELFF TGTGCCAGCAGCTTTACAGGGGGCGACGCCGGGGAGCTGTTTTTT
NA NA TRBJ1-6 TRBV19 CASSGQVNNSPLHF TGTGCCAGTAGTGGGCAGGTCAATAATTCACCCCTCCACTTT
TRBD1 NA TRBJ1-2 TRBV19 CASIPGQSGNYGYTF TGTGCCAGTATTCCGGGACAGTCAGGGAACTATGGCTACACCTTC
TRBD1 NA TRBJ1-5 TRBV7-8 CASSLTRTGYQPQHF TGTGCCAGCAGCTTAACCCGGACAGGATATCAGCCCCAGCATTTT
NA NA TRBJ1-5 TRBV6-5 CASSSGLNHDQPQHF TGTGCCAGCAGTTCCGGACTGAACCACGATCAGCCCCAGCATTTT
NA NA TRBJ2-5 TRBV18 CASSPPNEVGETQYF TGTGCCAGCTCACCACCGAATGAGGTTGGAGAGACCCAGTACTTC
NA NA TRBJ1-5 TRBV7-9 CASSGGVPNQPQHF TGTGCCAGCAGTGGGGGGGTACCCAATCAGCCCCAGCATTTT
TRBD2 NA TRBJ2-3 TRBV6-5 CASSFRTSADTQYF TGTGCCAGCAGTTTTCGGACTAGCGCTGATACGCAGTATTTT
TRBD2 few TRBJ2-7 TRBV7-2 CASSYRGGSYEQYF TGTGCCAGCAGTTATCGGGGGGGCTCCTACGAGCAGTACTTC
NA NA TRBJ2-2 TRBV15 CATSRDLNTGELFF TGTGCCACCAGCAGAGACCTGAACACCGGGGAGCTGTTTTTT
NA NA TRBJ1-3 TRBV11-2 CASSPGGSGNTIYF TGTGCCAGCAGCCCCGGGGGTTCTGGAAACACCATATATTTT
TRBD1 few TRBJ1-2 TRBV28 CASSLRLMGTVYGYTF TGTGCCAGCAGTTTACGGTTGATGGGGACAGTCTATGGCTACACCTTC
TRBD1 once TRBJ1-1 TRBV3-1/TRBV3-2 CASSQGQGEGGFTEAFF TGTGCCAGCAGCCAGGGACAGGGGGAAGGGGGATTCACTGAAGCTTTCTTT
NA NA TRBJ2-5 TRBV19 CASSALQETQYF TGTGCCAGTAGTGCTCTACAAGAGACCCAGTACTTC
TRBD1 NA TRBJ1-1 TRBV7-9 CASSLAQGAVEAFF TGTGCCAGCAGCTTAGCGCAGGGGGCTGTTGAAGCTTTCTTT
NA NA TRBJ2-1 TRBV20-1 CSAREASNQFF TGCAGTGCTAGAGAGGCCTCCAACCAGTTCTTC
NA NA TRBJ1-1 TRBV3-1/TRBV3-2 CASSQDQGSRTEAFF TGTGCCAGCAGCCAAGATCAAGGGAGTCGGACTGAAGCTTTCTTT
TRBD1 NA TRBJ1-2 TRBV29-1 CSALQGTDYGYTF TGCAGCGCACTACAGGGGACAGACTATGGCTACACCTTC
TRBD1 NA TRBJ1-3 TRBV6-5 CASIATGYSGNTIYF TGTGCCAGCATCGCGACAGGGTACTCTGGAAACACCATATATTTT
NA NA TRBJ2-7 TRBV9 CASSVASVPYEQYF TGTGCCAGCAGCGTAGCTTCGGTCCCCTACGAGCAGTACTTC
TRBD2 NA TRBJ2-1 TRBV7-2 CASSLGGSGYYNEQFF TGTGCCAGCAGCTTAGGTGGTAGCGGGTACTACAATGAGCAGTTCTTC
NA NA TRBJ1-4 TRBV9 CASSVWGRGNEKLFF TGTGCCAGCAGCGTGTGGGGGCGAGGTAATGAAAAACTGTTTTTT
NA NA TRBJ2-1 TRBV19 CASSRSASYNEQFF TGTGCCAGTAGTAGAAGCGCCTCCTACAATGAGCAGTTCTTC
TRBD1 NA TRBJ1-6 TRBV5-4 CASSPLQGENSPLHF TGTGCCAGCAGCCCCCTACAGGGGGAGAATTCACCCCTCCACTTT
NA NA TRBJ2-4 TRBV13 CASSFQALAKNIQYF TGTGCCAGCAGCTTTCAGGCGTTAGCCAAAAACATTCAGTACTTC
NA NA TRBJ2-3 TRBV3-1/TRBV3-2 CASSQRQNTDTQYF TGTGCCAGCAGCCAGCGGCAGAACACAGATACGCAGTATTTT
NA NA TRBJ1-6 TRBV19 CASRSSYNSPLHF TGTGCCAGTAGGAGCTCCTATAATTCACCCCTCCACTTT
NA NA TRBJ1-2 TRBV27 CASSLSAGDNDYTF TGTGCCAGCAGTTTATCCGCGGGAGACAATGACTACACCTTC
NA NA TRBJ1-1 TRBV20-1 CSATVEWEAFF TGCAGTGCTACCGTGGAGTGGGAAGCTTTCTTT
TRBD2 NA TRBJ2-2 TRBV3-1/TRBV3-2 CASSQRLAGGETGELFF TGTGCCAGCAGCCAACGCCTAGCGGGAGGTGAGACCGGGGAGCTGTTTTTT
NA NA TRBJ2-7 TRBV28 CASSSDSYEQYF TGTGCCAGCAGTTCCGACAGCTACGAGCAGTACTTC
TRBD1 NA TRBJ2-5 TRBV18 CASSPDRGRETQYF TGTGCCAGCTCTCCCGACAGGGGGCGAGAGACCCAGTACTTC
TRBD1 few TRBJ1-5 TRBV2 CASSRDRGNQPQHF TGTGCCAGCAGTCGGGACAGGGGCAATCAGCCCCAGCATTTT
NA NA TRBJ2-1 TRBV5-1 CASSLEAASSGEQFF TGCGCCAGCAGCTTGGAGGCGGCTAGTAGTGGTGAGCAGTTCTTC
NA NA TRBJ1-5 TRBV6-9 CATEPRTDHSNQPQHF TGTGCCACCGAACCCCGGACAGATCATAGCAATCAGCCCCAGCATTTT
TRBD2 NA TRBJ2-2 TRBV5-1 CASSGTSGRNTGELFF TGCGCCAGCAGCGGTACTAGCGGGAGGAACACCGGGGAGCTGTTTTTT
NA NA TRBJ1-1 TRBV9 CASSSSSGTVNTEAFF TGTGCCAGCAGCTCCTCCTCCGGGACTGTAAACACTGAAGCTTTCTTT
NA NA TRBJ1-5 TRBV6-5 CASRGGQPQHF TGTGCCAGCAGAGGAGGGCAGCCCCAGCATTTT
TRBD1 NA TRBJ1-6 TRBV19 CASSVTGTVKSPLHF TGTGCCAGTAGTGTTACCGGGACAGTCAAATCACCCCTCCACTTT
NA NA TRBJ2-5 TRBV5-1 CASSLVRAFGETQYF TGCGCCAGCAGCTTGGTCAGGGCTTTTGGGGAGACCCAGTACTTC
TRBD1 NA TRBJ2-7 TRBV6-5 CASSRPGQGPSEQYF TGTGCCAGCAGTCGTCCGGGACAGGGACCCTCCGAGCAGTACTTC
NA once TRBJ2-7 TRBV6-5 CASSRDNPYEQYF TGTGCCAGCAGTCGGGACAATCCCTACGAGCAGTACTTC
TRBD2 few TRBJ2-3 TRBV18 CASSPLSSGSTDTQYF TGTGCCAGCTCACCATTGTCTAGCGGAAGCACAGATACGCAGTATTTT
TRBD1 NA TRBJ1-5 TRBV5-4 CASSFGTGNDNQPQHF TGTGCCAGCAGCTTTGGGACAGGGAATGACAATCAGCCCCAGCATTTT
TRBD1 NA TRBJ2-1 TRBV11-2 CASSLRPGTVYNEQFF TGTGCCAGCAGCTTGAGACCGGGGACAGTCTACAATGAGCAGTTCTTC
TRBD2 NA TRBJ2-1 TRBV6-1 CASSDGWGRGLYNEQFF TGTGCCAGCAGTGACGGGTGGGGGAGGGGACTCTACAATGAGCAGTTCTTC
NA NA TRBJ2-2 TRBV3-1/TRBV3-2 CASSLHPGRGTGELFF TGTGCCAGCAGCCTTCACCCGGGTCGGGGCACCGGGGAGCTGTTTTTT
TRBD1 NA TRBJ1-2 TRBV20-1 CSASLGGTGGNGYTF TGCAGTGCTAGTTTGGGGGGGACAGGGGGCAATGGCTACACCTTC
TRBD1 NA TRBJ1-2 TRBV12-5 CASGLGQQGAEGYTF TGTGCTAGTGGTTTGGGCCAACAGGGGGCGGAGGGCTACACCTTC
NA few TRBJ1-5 TRBV4-1 CASSQDDIGGNQPQHF TGCGCCAGCAGCCAAGATGATATAGGAGGCAATCAGCCCCAGCATTTT
NA NA TRBJ1-3 TRBV5-1 CASSLVYLRDGGNTIYF TGCGCCAGCAGCTTGGTTTATTTGCGGGACGGAGGAAACACCATATATTTT
TRBD1 NA TRBJ1-2 TRBV4-1 CASSQVGGQGVYGYTF TGCGCCAGCAGCCAAGTTGGCGGACAGGGTGTTTATGGCTACACCTTC
TRBD2 NA TRBJ2-3 TRBV18 CASFQPSGRADTQYF TGTGCCAGCTTTCAGCCTAGCGGGAGGGCAGATACGCAGTATTTT
NA NA TRBJ1-4 TRBV11-3 CASSSPQGSREKLFF TGTGCCAGCAGCTCCCCTCAGGGTTCGAGGGAAAAACTGTTTTTT
TRBD2 NA TRBJ2-2 TRBV27 CASSLVGDYANTGELFF TGTGCCAGCAGTTTAGTTGGGGACTACGCGAACACCGGGGAGCTGTTTTTT